Presented here are 18 T cell receptor beta chains from one specimen sequenced in a study of OX40 agonist ivuxolimab in advanced cancers. Libraries were prepared by immunoSEQ multiplex PCR; TCRdb keeps only in-frame clonotypes and omits some of them. The repertoire holds tens of thousands of clones, with less than 95% as singletons. The sequencing used CD4+ or CD8+ T cells sorted from blood, collected in a trial of the OX40 agonist ivuxolimab. These receptors were taken from an adult with an advanced solid tumor such as melanoma, head and neck, liver or kidney cancer.

The V and J genes are TRBV27 and TRBJ1-1, with D perhaps TRBD1 (6 bases). V lost 6 bases to trimming and J lost 1 base, with 12 bases between them. This CDR3 contains 14 residues. Germline V CDR1 and CDR2: MNHEY, SMNVEV (reference sequence). The CDR3 nucleotides are TGTGCCAGCAGCTCCGGGACACCGAACACTGAAGCTTTCTTT. This sequence encodes CASSSGTPNTEAFF.

This clone occurred once. The genes are TRBV10-3 and TRBJ2-7; TRBD2 matches 12 bases. The germline CDR1 and CDR2 sequences are ENHRY and SYGVKD. With V trimmed by 8 bases and J by 4 bases, 6 bases remained unmatched. The CDR3 contains 14 residues. In DNA, the CDR3 is TGTGCCATCGGACTAGCGGGATATCGGTACGAGCAGTACTTC. This encodes CAIGLAGYRYEQYF.

This clone has a handful of counts. The rearrangement joins TRBV2 to TRBJ1-1; D is unclear. CDR1 is SNHLY and CDR2 is FYNNEI in the germline V gene. V was trimmed by 3 bases and J by 6 bases, leaving 20 bases between them. CDR3 size: 16 residues. Written as DNA, the CDR3 is TGTGCCAGCAGTGAGCGGCGGGTGAACTCAGGCGCTGAAGCTTTCTTT. Residues: CASSERRVNSGAEAFF. The full variable domain, rest sourced from reference TRBV2 and TRBJ1-1, is EPEVTQTPSHQVTQMGQEVILRCVPISNHLYFYWYRQILGQKVEFLVSFYNNEISEKSEIFDDQFSVERPDGSNFTLKIRSTKLEDSAMYFCASSERRVNSGAEAFFGQGTRLTVV.

The rearrangement links TRBV28 to TRBJ2-7; no definite D call. The CDR3 has 11 residues. Trimming stripped 5 bases from V and 4 bases from J, with 6 bases between. CDR1 and CDR2 from the germline V gene are MDHEN and SYDVKM. In DNA form, the CDR3 reads TGTGCCAGCAGTACCCTGTACGAGCAGTACTTC. It translates to CASSTLYEQYF.

The chain combines TRBV5-6 with TRBJ1-1; D uncertain. Germline V CDR1 and CDR2: SGHDT, YYEEEE. V was cut by 4 bases and J by 4 bases, with 14 bases left in between. CDR3 size: 14 residues. The CDR3: CASSLTSGITEAFF. The CDR3 DNA follows: TGTGCCAGCAGCCTAACATCGGGGATCACTGAAGCTTTCTTT.

The chain recombines TRBV4-2 with TRBJ2-7, with TRBD2 matching over 7 bases. The CDR3 totals 18 residues. Germline values: CDR1 LGHNA, CDR2 YNFKEQ. Trimming cost V 2 bases and J 0 bases; bases outside gene matches: 13. The CDR3 DNA is TGTGCCAGCAGCCAATCCGGGCTGGCGGGAGCCATCTCCTACGAGCAGTACTTC. It yields the protein CASSQSGLAGAISYEQYF.

This clone occurred once. This rearrangement joins TRBV25-1 to TRBJ2-3; D is unclear. V lost 6 bases and J 2 bases, leaving 12 bases between the germline ends. Germline CDR1 MGHDK, CDR2 SYGVNS. The CDR3 has 14 amino acids. The CDR3 here is CASRRQKHTDTQYF. CDR3 DNA: TGTGCCAGCAGGCGGCAGAAACACACAGATACGCAGTATTTT.

This chain's CDR3 is CASSPDRAGGYEQYF. The CDR3 DNA sequence: TGTGCCAGTAGTCCCGACCGGGCCGGGGGGTACGAGCAGTACTTC. The J gene is TRBJ2-7, the V gene TRBV19, with 7 bases that match TRBD2. The V gene end was trimmed by 5 bases and the J gene end by 4 bases; junction bases not matched to a gene: 11. The length of the CDR3 is 15 residues. The germline V gene has CDR1 LNHDA and CDR2 SQIVND (reference sequence).

The chain employs TRBV4-1 and TRBJ1-1; unclear D gene. CDR3 length: 13 amino acids. The ends were cut back, 1 base at V and 5 bases at J, with 8 bases in the middle. CDR1 and CDR2 from the germline V gene are MGHRA and YSYEKL. This CDR3 reads CASSQVGVTEAFF. Written as DNA, the CDR3 is TGCGCCAGCAGCCAAGTCGGCGTGACTGAAGCTTTCTTT.

The V gene is TRBV9, the J gene TRBJ1-2, with 7 bases fitting TRBD1. V was clipped by 3 bases and J by 2 bases; unmatched bases: 19. This CDR3 comprises 19 residues. Germline lookup yields CDR1 SGDLS and CDR2 YYNGEE. CDR3 loop: CASSERPGQSAHFNYGYTF. The DNA of the CDR3 is TGTGCCAGCAGCGAGAGACCGGGACAGAGTGCCCATTTCAACTATGGCTACACCTTC. Based on the CDR3 plus reference TRBV9 and TRBJ1-2, the full variable domain is DSGVTQTPKHLITATGQRVTLRCSPRSGDLSVYWYQQSLDQGLQFLIQYYNGEERAKGNILERFSAQQFPDLHSELNLSSLELGDSALYFCASSERPGQSAHFNYGYTFGSGTRLTVV.

V gene TRBV19 combines with J gene TRBJ2-2, with TRBD1 matching 7 bases. This CDR3 contains 15 residues. Trimming cost V 6 bases and J 6 bases; bases outside gene matches: 10. Germline CDR1 and CDR2: LNHDA and SQIVND (reference sequence). The CDR3 loop is CASRPSPDRAGELFF. CDR3 DNA sequence: TGTGCCAGTAGGCCTAGTCCCGACAGGGCCGGGGAGCTGTTTTTT.

The V gene is TRBV6-5, the J gene TRBJ2-7; weak D call: TRBD2 (5 bases). Germline lookup yields CDR1 MNHEY and CDR2 SVGAGI. The CDR3 covers 15 residues. V was trimmed by 4 bases and J by 2 bases, leaving 15 bases between them. The CDR3 sequence is CASSFSREVAYEQYF. CDR3 in DNA: TGTGCCAGCAGTTTCAGCCGGGAAGTGGCCTACGAGCAGTACTTC.

J is TRBJ1-5 and V is TRBV27, with 11 nucleotides matching TRBD1. This CDR3 is 17 amino acids long. Germline V lookup: CDR1 MNHEY, CDR2 SMNVEV (reference sequence). Germline trimming cut 6 bases from V and 2 bases from J; bases unmatched to any gene: 9. The CDR3 reads CASSRGQGAHGNQPQHF. The CDR3 DNA sequence: TGTGCCAGCAGCCGTGGACAGGGGGCTCATGGCAATCAGCCCCAGCATTTT.

V usage is TRBV4-1 and J usage is TRBJ2-7; TRBD2 matches 10 bases. Germline V gene lookup returns CDR1 MGHRA and CDR2 YSYEKL. The CDR3 is 15 amino acids. J gave up 4 bases and V 1 base, and 4 bases lay outside the gene matches. The CDR3 nucleotides are TGCGCCAGCAGCCAAGGGGCACTAGCGGGGTACGAGCAGTACTTC. Translated: CASSQGALAGYEQYF.

The gene calls are TRBV28 and TRBJ1-5; D possibly corresponds to TRBD1 (6 bases). V was cut by 6 bases and J by 9 bases, with 15 bases left in between. Germline loops: CDR1 MDHEN, CDR2 SYDVKM. CDR3 size: 13 residues. As DNA, the CDR3 is TGTGCCAGCAGAAACAGGGATATTCGGCCCCAGCATTTT. Its translation: CASRNRDIRPQHF.

V and J are TRBV11-2 and TRBJ2-5; D gene uncertain. The ends were cut back, 2 bases at V and 5 bases at J, with 6 bases in the middle. CDR3 length: 12 amino acids. From germline, CDR1 is SGHAT and CDR2 FQNNGV. CDR3 sequence reads: CASSLPGETQYF. In DNA form, the CDR3 reads TGTGCCAGCAGCTTACCTGGGGAGACCCAGTACTTC.

The chain has TRBV7-9 and TRBJ2-7; no firm D call. Trimming took 4 bases from V and 0 from J, leaving 7 bases between them. Germline V gives CDR1 SEHNR, CDR2 FQNEAQ (reference sequence). This CDR3 has 13 residues. The CDR3: CASSSDGSYEQYF. CDR3 coding DNA: TGTGCCAGCAGCTCGGACGGCTCCTACGAGCAGTACTTC.

The chain combines TRBV29-1 with TRBJ2-3; maybe TRBD2 (6 bases). The CDR3 extends over 12 amino acids. CDR1 SQVTM and CDR2 ANQGSEA come from the germline V gene. V lost 4 bases and J lost 2, with 7 bases in between. CDR3 coding DNA: TGCAGCGTTGTAGCGGACACAGATACGCAGTATTTT. It codes for CSVVADTDTQYF.